This paragraph reports one T cell receptor (beta chain). No antigen is known for it. Per-base quality was not reported, and no clone a single base away is much larger than it. The receptor library was made with the immunoSEQ multiplex PCR assay. The hsTCRB Kit was used according to the manufacturer's protocol to amplify rearranged TCR beta chain sequences. An Illumina MiSeq was used to sequence the TCRB libraries. From the authors' description of their analysis: Demultiplexing, trimming and gene mapping were performed with the kit vendor's proprietary platform. The source is immuneACCESS, and TCRdb retained only in-frame sequences with V and J called. Part of the clones is not carried over; for the studies checked, unresolved V genes explain less than half of this, and the remainder is unexplained. Clonal size and the V and J genes are those of that table, whereas D and trimming came from the DNA. Across this sample there are about 64,000 clones, with about 74% seen only once. Roughly 5% of the sample belongs to the ten largest clones.

The sample comes from a study of a mutant IDH1 vaccine in newly diagnosed glioma (dated by TCRdb to the early 2020s). Regarding the research as a whole: Vaccination began 4-6 weeks after radiotherapy alone, or alongside temozolomide cycles in the chemotherapy-containing groups. Of the approximately 35 treated patients, around 62% were male and around 40% were female, and a mean age of roughly 37 years was recorded. Prior to enrollment, patients had been given standard therapy consisting of radiotherapy alone, temozolomide alone, or radiochemotherapy with temozolomide, with the combination given to most patients. The week-35 safety follow-up was designated visit V12, and the week-47 end of study was designated visit V13. Six visits were used for peripheral blood collection: V03 (baseline), V05, V07, V10, V12 and V13. Longitudinal TCRB deep sequencing was performed for some 25 treated patients wherever samples were available for exploratory analyses. Overall results and qualifications from the work: The authors noted that analyses of patient blood samples could not be reproduced because of sample limitations. Vaccine-induced immune responses across multiple MHC alleles were detected in about 92% of patients. Selection of PBMC samples for TCRB deep sequencing was based on availability. Changes in the top peripheral T cell clonotypes picked up by TCRB sequencing did not appear to be linked to pseudoprogression.

Relative to germline, V is missing 3 bases and J is missing 3 bases, with 8 bases of the junction outside any gene match. According to the germline V gene, CDR1 reads SNHLY and CDR2 reads FYNNEI. From the cysteine up to the phenylalanine, the CDR3 has a length of 15 residues. The DNA shown is the 45-base CDR3, in frame from base 1. The sample's time point label, decoded: week 35, safety follow-up. Every vaccine dose consisted of 300 ug of a 20-mer mutant IDH1 peptide in Montanide, administered subcutaneously together with topical imiquimod. Patients were given eight vaccinations, in weeks 1, 3, 5, 7, 11, 15, 19 and 23, which matched visits V03 through V10. Donors had newly diagnosed WHO grade 3 or 4 IDH1-mutant astrocytomas with loss of nuclear ATRX. The samples were drawn from NOA16, a multicentre, single-arm, open-label phase I trial in Germany that tested a mutant IDH1 peptide vaccine in humans for the first time. Genomic DNA for TCRB sequencing was extracted from EDTA blood using the DNeasy Blood and Tissue Kit.

The material was PBMCs, obtained from a glioma patient whose treatment included an IDH1 peptide vaccine. This receptor was identified in a man aged 50-59 years with glioma. The sequence joins TRBV2 to TRBJ2-7, and 7 junctional nucleotides match TRBD1. The sequenced DNA is TGTGCCAGCAGTGACGGGACAGCAATCTACTACGAGCAGTACTTC. Its translation reads: CASSDGTAIYYEQYF.